Following are 21 T cell receptor beta chains from one sample sequenced in a study of OX40 agonist ivuxolimab in advanced cancers. The data were produced by immunoSEQ multiplex PCR, yet TCRdb's version contains in-frame clones alone and is incomplete. The repertoire has roughly 48,000 clones, around 85% of them found once; the top ten carry 1% to 1.3%. Material: CD4+ or CD8+ T cells sorted from blood, obtained in a trial of the OX40 agonist ivuxolimab. These TCRs come from an adult with an advanced solid tumor such as melanoma, head and neck, liver or kidney cancer.

This clone was observed once. The chain couples TRBV4-2 to TRBJ2-5, with 9 bases fitting TRBD2. The CDR3 totals 17 residues. V trimming: 3 bases; J trimming: 2 bases; junction bases outside the gene matches: 10. The germline V gene has CDR1 LGHNA and CDR2 YNFKEQ. The DNA of the CDR3 is TGTGCCAGCAGCCAGGGGGTACTAGCGGGTGAGCAAGAGACCCAGTACTTC. It codes for CASSQGVLAGEQETQYF.

In this sample, this clone turned up a few times. The genes are TRBV19 and TRBJ1-2, with D unresolved. Germline V gene lookup returns CDR1 LNHDA and CDR2 SQIVND (reference sequence). The CDR3 is made up of 12 amino acids. Trimming removed 6 bases at V and 8 bases at J, with 13 bases between. The CDR3 sequence is CASRPGDLGYTF. In nucleotides, the CDR3 is TGTGCCAGTAGGCCCGGGGATCTGGGCTACACCTTC.

The table lists this clone with a count of one. This chain uses TRBV30 with TRBJ1-2, with D possibly TRBD1 on 5 matching bases. The CDR3 is 15 amino acids. In germline, CDR1 is GTSNPN, CDR2 SVGIG (reference sequence). Trimming took 0 bases from V and 1 from J, leaving 12 bases between them. The CDR3, as DNA: TGTGCCTGGAGTGTATTTGGGACGCTTAACTATGGCTACACCTTC. It codes for CAWSVFGTLNYGYTF.

Only a few counts were recorded for this clone. The V and J genes are TRBV29-1 and TRBJ1-1; 8 bases align to TRBD1. Trimming at V came to 4 bases and at J to 5 bases, leaving 9 bases not matched to a gene. The length of the CDR3 is 14 residues. Germline V gene lookup returns CDR1 SQVTM and CDR2 ANQGSEA. This chain's CDR3 is CSVAYRDRLTEAFF. CDR3 bases: TGCAGCGTTGCCTACCGGGACAGGTTAACTGAAGCTTTCTTT.

This chain links TRBV5-6 with TRBJ2-1; 9 bases agree with TRBD1. V gave up 2 bases and J gave up 0 bases; unmatched junction bases: 3. Germline-derived CDR1 and CDR2 are SGHDT and YYEEEE. The CDR3 contains 16 residues. CDR3 coding DNA: TGTGCCAGCAGCTTCGGGACAGGGAGCTCCTACAATGAGCAGTTCTTC. The encoded protein is CASSFGTGSSYNEQFF.

The chain joins TRBV7-9 to TRBJ2-5; possible D gene TRBD2, 5 bases. The germline gives CDR1 SEHNR, CDR2 FQNEAQ (reference sequence). CDR3 length equals 15 residues. V lost 4 bases and J lost 5, with 17 bases in between. The CDR3 reads CASSSRRIGRETQYF. For the CDR3, the DNA is TGTGCCAGCAGCTCGCGGAGGATCGGAAGGGAGACCCAGTACTTC.

The chain has TRBV28 and TRBJ1-4, with TRBD1 matching over 9 bases. The CDR3 spans 15 residues. The germline CDR1 and CDR2 sequences are MDHEN and SYDVKM. V was pared by 5 bases and J by 8 bases, with 9 bases of the junction left unmatched. This chain's CDR3 is CASSPPGQGREKLFF. The CDR3 DNA sequence: TGTGCCAGCAGTCCCCCAGGACAGGGGAGGGAAAAACTGTTTTTT.

The sample holds one count of this clone. V usage is TRBV9 and J usage is TRBJ2-2; D not resolved. V was cut by 2 bases and J by 4 bases, with 12 bases left in between. The CDR3 runs 15 residues. The germline gives CDR1 SGDLS, CDR2 YYNGEE. CDR3 sequence: CASSVSPFTTGELFF. The DNA of the CDR3 is TGTGCCAGCAGCGTCTCCCCATTTACCACCGGGGAGCTGTTTTTT.

The rearrangement links TRBV7-2 to TRBJ2-7; 9 nucleotides line up with TRBD2. Germline V lookup: CDR1 SGHTA, CDR2 FQGNSA. CDR3 length: 14 residues. Losses at the gene ends were 3 bases for V and 7 bases for J; bases not matched to a gene: 7. CDR3 in DNA: TGTGCCAGCAGCTTCGGCGGGGGGGCTGGAGAGCAGTACTTC. It is translated as CASSFGGGAGEQYF.

This rearrangement joins TRBV4-3 to TRBJ2-1; D uncertain. Germline loops: CDR1 LGHNA, CDR2 YSLEER. CDR3 size: 17 residues. Trimming took 0 bases from V and 8 from J, leaving 20 bases between them. The DNA for the CDR3 is TGCGCCAGCAGCCAAGAGGCAGCCACAAAAGTTTCCCATGAGCAGTTCTTC. As protein: CASSQEAATKVSHEQFF.

V usage is TRBV5-1 and J usage is TRBJ1-2; D is perhaps TRBD1 (6 bases). CDR3 size: 13 residues. V gave up 0 bases and J gave up 4 bases, with 7 bases separating them. Germline assignment: CDR1 SGHRS and CDR2 YFSETQ. This chain's CDR3 is CASSLEGGYGYTF. CDR3 nucleotides: TGCGCCAGCAGCTTGGAAGGGGGCTATGGCTACACCTTC.

V and J are TRBV25-1 and TRBJ2-7, with 8 nucleotides matching TRBD1. The CDR3 totals 14 residues. CDR1 and CDR2 from the germline V gene are MGHDK and SYGVNS. V was clipped by 6 bases and J by 3 bases; unmatched bases: 7. CDR3 loop: CASSAGTGYYEQYF. In DNA form, the CDR3 reads TGTGCCAGCAGCGCCGGGACAGGCTACTACGAGCAGTACTTC.

This chain links TRBV5-4 with TRBJ2-1; the D is unclear. The germline CDR1 and CDR2 sequences are SGHNT and YYREEE (reference sequence). The CDR3 totals 12 residues. V was pared by 1 base and J by 8 bases, with 7 bases between. DNA for the CDR3: TGTGCCAGCAGCTTGAGACGGGATGAGCAGTTCTTC. Its protein is CASSLRRDEQFF. Variable domain in full (rest from reference TRBV5-4 and TRBJ2-1): ETGVTQSPTHLIKTRGQQVTLRCSSQSGHNTVSWYQQALGQGPQFIFQYYREEENGRGNFPPRFSGLQFPNYSSELNVNALELDDSALYLCASSLRRDEQFFGPGTRLTVL.

The chain couples TRBV28 to TRBJ1-2; weak D call: TRBD1 (6 bases). The CDR3 is 14 amino acids. CDR1 and CDR2 from the germline V gene are MDHEN and SYDVKM. Trimming took off 3 bases at V and 6 bases at J, with 14 bases between the two ends. CDR3 loop: CASSLGGAKDGYTF. DNA for the CDR3: TGTGCCAGCAGTTTGGGGGGCGCCAAGGATGGCTACACCTTC.

There are a few counts of this clone. The V gene is TRBV10-3, the J gene TRBJ1-6; 10 bases align to TRBD1. Germline V gene data show CDR1 as ENHRY and CDR2 as SYGVKD. The J segment lost 10 bases and the V segment lost 10 bases, leaving 7 bases of the junction unmatched. This CDR3 has 13 residues. The CDR3 spells CATTGGEWSPLHF. For the CDR3, the DNA is TGTGCCACGACAGGGGGCGAGTGGTCACCCCTCCACTTT.

The J gene is TRBJ2-7, the V gene TRBV5-1, with D possibly matching TRBD1 (5 bases). This CDR3 is built from 13 residues. The ends were cut back, 6 bases at V and 3 bases at J, with 13 bases in the middle. Germline CDR1 is SGHRS and CDR2 is YFSETQ. CDR3 bases: TGCGCCAGCACTCGGGCGGACAACTACGAGCAGTACTTC. Protein sequence: CASTRADNYEQYF.

Only a few counts were recorded for this clone. An end of the junction does not agree with germline; a read error may underlie this. This chain uses TRBV7-7 with TRBJ2-2; D unresolved. The V gene's germline CDR1 is SSHAT and CDR2 FNYEAQ (reference sequence). The CDR3 has 14 amino acids. The CDR3 nucleotides read TGTGCTAGCAGCGACGTCCCAGAGACCGGGGAGCTGTTTTTT. Translated, it gives CASSDVPETGELFF.

The rearrangement links TRBV5-4 to TRBJ2-4, with TRBD2 as a possible D gene (6 bases). Germline CDR1 SGHNT, CDR2 YYREEE (reference sequence). V lost 6 bases and J 1 base, leaving 20 bases between the germline ends. The CDR3 is 17 amino acids. The CDR3 protein is CASTTNGGIAAKNIQYF. In nucleotides, the CDR3 is TGTGCCAGCACCACGAACGGGGGTATTGCGGCCAAAAACATTCAGTACTTC.

The CDR3 loop reads CASSLANPARGSPLHF. DNA of the CDR3: TGTGCCAGCAGTTTAGCCAACCCCGCCCGGGGTTCACCCCTCCACTTT. The genes are TRBV6-5 and TRBJ1-6; D is unresolved. CDR1 and CDR2 (germline): MNHEY, SVGAGI. Trimming removed 4 bases from V and 9 bases from J, with 19 bases in between. This CDR3 has 16 amino acids.

J is TRBJ2-7 and V is TRBV6-6; unclear D gene. This CDR3 contains 13 residues. Germline CDR1 MNHNY, CDR2 SVGAGI (reference sequence). V lost 0 bases, J lost 4 bases, and 7 bases lay in between. The CDR3 DNA reads as TGTGCCAGCAGTTACTCGACCGATTACGAGCAGTACTTC. This codes for CASSYSTDYEQYF.

The chain is built from TRBV7-3 and TRBJ2-3; 15 nucleotides line up with TRBD2. There are 16 residues in the CDR3. V gave up 5 bases and J gave up 4 bases; unmatched junction bases: 4. The V gene's germline CDR1 is SGHTA and CDR2 FQGTGA. The CDR3 bases are TGTGCCAGCAGCCCAGGACTAGCGGGAGGGGCAGATACGCAGTATTTT. Its translation is CASSPGLAGGADTQYF. Complete variable domain (other parts from reference TRBV7-3 and TRBJ2-3): GAGVSQTPSNKVTEKGKYVELRCDPISGHTALYWYRQSLGQGPEFLIYFQGTGAADDSGLPNDRFFAVRPEGSVSTLKIQRTERGDSAVYLCASSPGLAGGADTQYFGPGTRLTVL.